Below, one T cell receptor (beta chain) is given with its context. Germline-derived CDR1 and CDR2 are SNHLY and FYNNEI. The ends were cut back, 5 bases at V and 11 bases at J, with 16 bases in the middle. The CDR3 totals 14 residues. The data were obtained in a study of OX40 agonist ivuxolimab in advanced cancers. The data were produced by immunoSEQ multiplex PCR, yet TCRdb's version contains in-frame clones alone and is incomplete. The top ten clones hold roughly 35% of a sample with tens of thousands of clones, about 79% of them seen once. J is TRBJ1-6 and V is TRBV2; perhaps TRBD1 as D (5 bases). The specimen was CD4+ or CD8+ T cells sorted from blood, collected in a trial of the OX40 agonist ivuxolimab. The clonotype was recovered from an adult with an advanced solid tumor such as melanoma, head and neck, liver or kidney cancer. Written as DNA, the CDR3 is TGTGCCAGCAGTCCCAGACAGATACAAACACCCCTCCACTTT. Its protein product is CASSPRQIQTPLHF.